Shown below are 8 T cell receptor beta chains from a single sample sequenced in a study of T-cell memory formation after mild COVID-19. TCRdb used MiXCR to reprocess the 5' RACE reads, holding one entry per CDR3 protein. The sample lists 580,000 or so distinct CDR3 sequences, roughly 17% seen once, with about 7.4% in the top ten. The sequenced material came from PBMCs or a T cell subset sorted from them (not recorded which). Receptors were obtained from an adult woman who had mild COVID-19 (a few samples of this study predate the infection). Cell type and time point are not known.

This rearrangement joins TRBV7-2 to TRBJ2-3; D is perhaps TRBD1 (5 bases). CDR3 length: 17 residues. Trimming pared 5 bases from V and 4 bases from J, leaving 22 bases between. CDR1 and CDR2 (germline): SGHTA, FQGNSA. The CDR3 sequence is CASSPDGARGTADTQYF. Here the CDR3 DNA reads TGTGCCAGCAGCCCGGATGGGGCGCGTGGAACGGCAGATACGCAGTATTTT.

The chain couples TRBV7-3 to TRBJ2-7, with 8 bases fitting TRBD1. After removal of 2 bases from V and 2 bases from J, the junction contained 5 bases not matched to a gene. This CDR3 comprises 15 residues. Germline V gene data show CDR1 as SGHTA and CDR2 as FQGTGA. CDR3 sequence: CASSLGSGGPYEQYF. The DNA of the CDR3 is TGTGCCAGCAGCTTAGGGTCAGGGGGCCCCTACGAGCAGTACTTC.

CDR3 protein: CASRGDRGQGPEAFF. Here the CDR3 DNA reads TGTGCCAGCAGAGGAGACAGAGGACAAGGCCCTGAAGCTTTCTTT. The chain joins TRBV6-5 to TRBJ1-1; D is possibly TRBD1 (5 bases). Germline lookup yields CDR1 MNHEY and CDR2 SVGAGI. Trimming took 6 bases from V and 6 from J, leaving 20 bases between them. The CDR3 sequence is 15 residues long.

This clonotype has a handful of counts. The V call is TRBV20-1, the J call TRBJ2-1, with 11 bases fitting TRBD2. The CDR3 has 15 amino acids. Germline V gives CDR1 DFQATT, CDR2 SNEGSKA (reference sequence). Unmatched junction bases numbered 9, after V lost 6 bases and J lost 5 bases. The CDR3 region is CSAPLPSGRNNEQFF. CDR3 coding DNA: TGCAGTGCACCACTCCCTAGCGGGAGGAACAATGAGCAGTTCTTC.

V usage is TRBV20-1 and J usage is TRBJ1-5; D not resolved. V shed 3 bases and J shed 2 bases, with 8 bases lying between them. The CDR3 length is 13 residues. Germline V gene data show CDR1 as DFQATT and CDR2 as SNEGSKA (reference sequence). The CDR3 nucleotides are TGCAGTGCTAGCCGCAAGGGCAATCAGCCCCAGCATTTT. Its translation is CSASRKGNQPQHF.

The chain links TRBV4-1 to TRBJ2-3; D is tentatively TRBD1 or TRBD2 (6 bases each). The CDR3 runs to 15 residues. Germline lookup yields CDR1 MGHRA and CDR2 YSYEKL. V lost 4 bases and J lost 5, with 16 bases in between. The CDR3 DNA is TGCGCCAGCAGCCTTGGGGGGCATGTAGGAGATACGCAGTATTTT. The encoded protein is CASSLGGHVGDTQYF.

CDR3 DNA: TGTGCCAGCAGGCGCCTCAGTACCTCCTACGAGCAGTACTTC. This gives the protein CASRRLSTSYEQYF. This chain links TRBV12-3 or TRBV12-4 with TRBJ2-7; no firm D call. V gave up 6 bases and J gave up 0 bases, with 12 bases separating them. The length of the CDR3 is 14 residues.

V usage is TRBV27 and J usage is TRBJ1-4; maybe TRBD1 (6 bases). Per the germline V gene, CDR1 is MNHEY and CDR2 is SMNVEV (reference sequence). The V end lost 3 bases, the J end lost 3 bases, and 11 bases lay between the germline ends. The CDR3 extends over 15 amino acids. The CDR3 DNA sequence: TGTGCCAGCAGTTTGCACAGGGTGGCTAATGAAAAACTGTTTTTT. Residues: CASSLHRVANEKLFF.